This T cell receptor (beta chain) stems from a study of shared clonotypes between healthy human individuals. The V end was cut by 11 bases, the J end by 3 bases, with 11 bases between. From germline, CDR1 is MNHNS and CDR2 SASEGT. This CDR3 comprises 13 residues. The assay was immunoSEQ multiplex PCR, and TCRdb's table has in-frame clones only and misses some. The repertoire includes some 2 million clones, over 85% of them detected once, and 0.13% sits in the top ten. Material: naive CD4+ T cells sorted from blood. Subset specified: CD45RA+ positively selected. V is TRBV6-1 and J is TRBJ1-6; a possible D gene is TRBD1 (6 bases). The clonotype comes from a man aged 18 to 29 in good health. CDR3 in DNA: TGTGCCGGACGACAGGTCTATAATTCACCCCTCCACTTT. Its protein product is CAGRQVYNSPLHF.